This TCR beta chain was identified during a study of read filtering for tumor transcriptome and immune sequencing. For the study at large: Revised staging placed eight or nine patients in R-ISS I, roughly 17 in II, more than 5 in III.

Trimming removed 0 bases from V and 6 bases from J; junction bases left unmatched: 5. CDR3 size: 17 residues. Germline CDR1 LNHDA, CDR2 SQIVND (reference sequence). This clonotype appeared many times. Molecular barcoded adaptors covering alpha/delta and beta/gamma chains were used on 400 ng RNA. TCRdb recomputed calls from the reads with MiXCR, one row per CDR3 protein. In the table there are about 57,000 distinct CDR3 sequences, 14% of which are singletons. The rearrangement links TRBV19 to TRBJ2-1; 13 bases match TRBD2. Sequencing was done on a sample of a population of CD138-negative cells sorted from bone marrow. The TCR comes from a donor aged 40 or older with multiple myeloma. The CDR3 loop reads CASSIETTSGRSNEQFF. The CDR3 region has the DNA TGTGCCAGTAGTATAGAAACGACTAGCGGGAGGTCCAATGAGCAGTTCTTC.